This T cell receptor (beta chain) was sequenced for a study of tumor-infiltrating lymphocytes in primary liver carcinoma. Background on the study: All patients, whether men or women, fell within 30 to 69 years of age.

This clonotype has ten or more counts. Its antigen is as yet unknown. The germline CDR1 and CDR2 sequences are SGHRS and YFSETQ. Trimming removed 4 bases at V and 0 bases at J, with 14 bases between. This CDR3 has 16 amino acids. Extraction of RNA together with DNA used about 18-31 mg of unsorted bulk tissue. Primary liver carcinomas in the patients were surgically resected. Total RNA amounting to around 450 ng was the source from which TCR beta cDNA was made with a constant-region primer. Slightly modified ARM-PCR with three nested multiplex PCR rounds yielded TCR beta libraries. Investigators reported that the first two PCR rounds, at 9 to 11 cycles each, used TRBV1-TRBV30 forward primers with a C-beta reverse primer. TCRdb reanalysed the multiplex PCR reads using MiXCR and keeps one entry per CDR3 protein. The table records roughly 40,000 distinct CDR3 sequences, approximately 82% of them present only once.

Study-wide findings and caveats: Tumor specimens were characterized by a significantly higher top-250-clone fraction than blood (p = 0.039).

V gene TRBV5-1 combines with J gene TRBJ2-1, with D unclear. The sample comprised tumor-adjacent normal liver tissue. This sequence originates from a woman aged 30 to 39 with primary liver carcinoma and hepatitis B virus infection. Here the CDR3 reads CASSPLGISSYNEQFF. CDR3 DNA: TGCGCCAGCAGCCCTCTGGGCATCAGCTCCTACAATGAGCAGTTCTTC.